This record looks at one T cell receptor beta chain sequence and its context. This sample was included in a study of shared T cell receptors in the human thymus. V was cut by 5 bases and J by 8 bases, with 24 bases left in between. Germline loops: CDR1 SGHTA, CDR2 FQGNSA. The CDR3 has 17 residues. Repertoires were generated with immunoSEQ multiplex PCR, while TCRdb's copy carries only in-frame clones and drops some. The repertoire holds around 340,000 clones, with 85% to 95% as singletons. This receptor was obtained from a human donor. The sequencing sample was made of thymocytes. The rearrangement uses TRBV7-2 and TRBJ1-4; tentative D call: TRBD1 (5 bases). The CDR3 region is CASSKKQKTELVEKLFF. The DNA of the CDR3 is TGTGCCAGCAGCAAAAAACAAAAGACAGAATTGGTCGAAAAACTGTTTTTT. Combining the CDR3 with reference TRBV7-2 and TRBJ1-4 gives the whole variable domain GAGVSQSPSNKVTEKGKDVELRCDPISGHTALYWYRQSLGQGLEFLIYFQGNSAPDKSGLPSDRFSAERTGGSVSTLTIQRTQQEDSAVYLCASSKKQKTELVEKLFFGSGTQLSVL.